The T cell receptor beta chain described here comes from a study of blood T cells in healthy people across ages. Comments on this clonotype: The antigen is unknown.

Then a second PCR, running about 6 to 11 cycles, was carried out with a sample-barcoded 5' primer and a J-beta primer mix. TCRdb reanalysed the 5' RACE reads using MiXCR and keeps one entry per CDR3 protein. The table lists about 1,500,000 distinct CDR3 sequences, approximately 40% of them singletons, with roughly 7.9% in the top ten. Findings and limits, study-wide: More naive CD4+ cells and higher diversity marked long-lived donors relative to aged donors.

The germline gives CDR1 MNHEY, CDR2 SVGEGT. CDR3 length equals 16 residues. The V end lost 4 bases, the J end lost 0 bases, and 14 bases lay between the germline ends. The chain is built from TRBV6-2 or TRBV6-3 and TRBJ2-3, with no clear D. Input material: blood. This sequence originates from a woman aged 18 to 35 in good health. The CDR3 nucleotides read TGTGCCAGCAGTTTCACATTGGCGGCTAGCACAGATACGCAGTATTTT. Its protein is CASSFTLAASTDTQYF.